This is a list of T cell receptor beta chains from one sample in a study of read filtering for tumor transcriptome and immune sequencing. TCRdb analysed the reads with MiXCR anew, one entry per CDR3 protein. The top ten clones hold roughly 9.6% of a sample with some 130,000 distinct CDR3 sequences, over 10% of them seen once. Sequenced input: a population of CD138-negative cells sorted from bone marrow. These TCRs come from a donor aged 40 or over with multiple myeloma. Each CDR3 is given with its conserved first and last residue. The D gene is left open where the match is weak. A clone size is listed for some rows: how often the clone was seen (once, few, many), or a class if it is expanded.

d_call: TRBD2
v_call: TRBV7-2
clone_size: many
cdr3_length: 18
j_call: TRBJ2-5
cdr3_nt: TGTGCCAGCAGCTTTGGTGGGGTGTCTGGACTAGCCTTTGAGACCCAGTACTTC
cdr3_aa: CASSFGGVSGLAFETQYF

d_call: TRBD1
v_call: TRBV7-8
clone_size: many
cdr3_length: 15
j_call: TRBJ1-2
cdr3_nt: TGTGCCAGCAGCTCCGGGGGCAGACAGGGAGTCGGCTACACCTTC
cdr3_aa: CASSSGGRQGVGYTF

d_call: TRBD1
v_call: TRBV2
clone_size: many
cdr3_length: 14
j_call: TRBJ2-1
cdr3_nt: TGTGCCAGCAGACCACAGGGGGCGCGCAATGAGCAGTTCTTC
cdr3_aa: CASRPQGARNEQFF

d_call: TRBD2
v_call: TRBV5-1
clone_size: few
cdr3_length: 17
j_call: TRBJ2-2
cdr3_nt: TGCGCCTGCACCTCCTTATCTAGCGGGAGTGTCGCCGGGGAGCTGTTTTTT
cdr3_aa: CACTSLSSGSVAGELFF

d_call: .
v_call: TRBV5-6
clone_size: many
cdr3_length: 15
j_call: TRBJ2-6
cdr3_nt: TGTGCCAGCAGCTTTCAAGCTTCTGGGGCCAACGTCCTGACTTTC
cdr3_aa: CASSFQASGANVLTF

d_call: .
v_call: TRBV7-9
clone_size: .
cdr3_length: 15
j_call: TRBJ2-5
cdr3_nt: TGTGCCAGCAGCTTAGCTGGACGGGGCCCAGGGACCCAGTACTTC
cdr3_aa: CASSLAGRGPGTQYF

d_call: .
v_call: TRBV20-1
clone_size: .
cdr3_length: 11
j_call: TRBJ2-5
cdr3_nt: TGCAGTGCTTATTGGCTGGAGACCCAGTACTTC
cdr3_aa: CSAYWLETQYF

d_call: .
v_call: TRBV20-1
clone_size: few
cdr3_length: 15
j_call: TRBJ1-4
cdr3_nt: TGCAGTGCTAGAGATCTGAGGGATCAAGTTGAAAGACTGTTTTTT
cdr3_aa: CSARDLRDQVERLFF

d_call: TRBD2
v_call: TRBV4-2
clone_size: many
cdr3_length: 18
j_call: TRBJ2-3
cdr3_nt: TGTGCCAGCAGCCAAGATCGAATAGCGGGAGGTTCGTCGGATACGCAGTATTTT
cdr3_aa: CASSQDRIAGGSSDTQYF

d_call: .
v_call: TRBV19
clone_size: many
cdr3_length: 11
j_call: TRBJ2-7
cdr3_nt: TGTGCCAGTAGTAGCAGAAACGAGCAGTACTTC
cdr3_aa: CASSSRNEQYF

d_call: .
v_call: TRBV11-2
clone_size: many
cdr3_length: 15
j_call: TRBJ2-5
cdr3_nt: TGTGCCAGCAGCCGTCCAGGGATGCCTGAAGAGACCCAGTACTTC
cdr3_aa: CASSRPGMPEETQYF

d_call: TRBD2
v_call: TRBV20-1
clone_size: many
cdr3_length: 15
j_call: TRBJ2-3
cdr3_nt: TGCAGTGCTGGGACTAGCGGGATGAGCACAGATACGCAGTATTTT
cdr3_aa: CSAGTSGMSTDTQYF

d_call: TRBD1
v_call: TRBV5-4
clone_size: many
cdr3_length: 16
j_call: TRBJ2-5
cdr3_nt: TGTGCCAGCAGCCCAACAGGGGCCGCGGTTGGGGAGACCCAGTACTTC
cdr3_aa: CASSPTGAAVGETQYF

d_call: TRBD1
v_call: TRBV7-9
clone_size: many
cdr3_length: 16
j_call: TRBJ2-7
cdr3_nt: TGTGCCAGCAGACCATTCATCCGGGACAGCTCCTACGAGCAGTACTTC
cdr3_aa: CASRPFIRDSSYEQYF

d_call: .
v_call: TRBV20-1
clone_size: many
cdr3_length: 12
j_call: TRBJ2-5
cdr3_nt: TGCAGTGTGCGCCAGTCCCAAGAGACCCAGTACTTC
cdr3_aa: CSVRQSQETQYF

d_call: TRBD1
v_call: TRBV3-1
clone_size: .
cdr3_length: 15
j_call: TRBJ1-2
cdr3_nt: TGTGCCAGCAGCCTACAGGGACAGCTCAACTATGGCTACACCTTC
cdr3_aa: CASSLQGQLNYGYTF

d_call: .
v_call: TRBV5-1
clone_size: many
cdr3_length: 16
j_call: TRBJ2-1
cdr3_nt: TGCGCCAGCAGCTTGGAGCCACTGAACTCCTACAATGAGCAGTTCTTC
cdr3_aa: CASSLEPLNSYNEQFF

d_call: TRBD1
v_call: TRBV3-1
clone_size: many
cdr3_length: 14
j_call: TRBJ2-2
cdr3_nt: TGTGCCAGCAGCCCCGGGACAGCGACCGGGGAGCTGTTTTTT
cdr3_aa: CASSPGTATGELFF

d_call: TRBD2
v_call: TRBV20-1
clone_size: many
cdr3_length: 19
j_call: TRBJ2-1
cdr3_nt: TGCAGTGCTAGAGGGGGACTAGCGGGGGGGCCTGGCTCCTACAATGAGCAGTTCTTC
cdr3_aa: CSARGGLAGGPGSYNEQFF

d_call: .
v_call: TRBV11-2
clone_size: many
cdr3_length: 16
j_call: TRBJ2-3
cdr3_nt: TGTGTCAGCAGCTCGCCCAGTGGGTCAATCACAGATACGCAGTATTTT
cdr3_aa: CVSSSPSGSITDTQYF

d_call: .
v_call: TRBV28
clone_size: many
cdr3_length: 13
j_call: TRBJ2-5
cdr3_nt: TGTGCCAGCAGTTTCCACGGGGGAGAGACCCAGTACTTC
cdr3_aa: CASSFHGGETQYF

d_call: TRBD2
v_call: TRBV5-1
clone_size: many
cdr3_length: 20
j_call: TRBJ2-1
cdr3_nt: TGCGCCAGCAGCTTGTTAGGCCAGGGGGCACGACTAGCGGGAGTCGGTGAGCAGTTCTTC
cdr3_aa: CASSLLGQGARLAGVGEQFF

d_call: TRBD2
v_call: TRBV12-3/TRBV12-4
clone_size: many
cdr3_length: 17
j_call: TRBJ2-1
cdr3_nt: TGTGCCAGCAGCCTGACTTCACTAGCGGGAGGGCAAGTTGAGCAGTTCTTC
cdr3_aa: CASSLTSLAGGQVEQFF

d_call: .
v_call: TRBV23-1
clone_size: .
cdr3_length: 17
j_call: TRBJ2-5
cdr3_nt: TGCGCCAGCAGTCATTGCCCGCAGGCTTTGATACAAGAGACCCAGTACTTC
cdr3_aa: CASSHCPQALIQETQYF

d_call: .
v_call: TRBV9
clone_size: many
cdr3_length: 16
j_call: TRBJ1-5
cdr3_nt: TGTGCCAGCAGCCCCACAGGGACACCCCGGGATCAGCCCCAGCATTTT
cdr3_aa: CASSPTGTPRDQPQHF

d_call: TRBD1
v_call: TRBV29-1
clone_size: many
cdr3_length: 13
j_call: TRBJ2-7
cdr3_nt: TGCAGCGTCCGGACAGGGGGTCCCTACGAGCAGTACTTC
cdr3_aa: CSVRTGGPYEQYF

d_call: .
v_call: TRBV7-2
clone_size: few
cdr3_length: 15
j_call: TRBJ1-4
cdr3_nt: TGTGCCAGCAGCCGCCGGGCTTCAACTAATGAAAAACTGTTTTTT
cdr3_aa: CASSRRASTNEKLFF

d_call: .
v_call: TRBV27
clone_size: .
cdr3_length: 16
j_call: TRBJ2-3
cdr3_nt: TGTGCCAGCAGTTTATTAGGCGGGGCGATAGCAGATACGCAGTATTTT
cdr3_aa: CASSLLGGAIADTQYF

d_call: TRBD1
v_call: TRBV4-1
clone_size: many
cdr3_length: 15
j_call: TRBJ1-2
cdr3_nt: TGCGCCAGCAGCCAATCGGGTGGCAGGGGGAGAGGCTACACCTTC
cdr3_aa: CASSQSGGRGRGYTF

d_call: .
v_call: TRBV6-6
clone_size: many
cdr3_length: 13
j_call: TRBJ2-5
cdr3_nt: TGTGCCAGCAACCAAGGGGGGCGAGAGACCCAGTACTTC
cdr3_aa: CASNQGGRETQYF

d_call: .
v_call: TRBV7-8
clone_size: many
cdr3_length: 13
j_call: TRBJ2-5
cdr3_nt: TGTGCCAGCAGCTTATCGTACCAAGAGACCCAGTACTTC
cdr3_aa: CASSLSYQETQYF

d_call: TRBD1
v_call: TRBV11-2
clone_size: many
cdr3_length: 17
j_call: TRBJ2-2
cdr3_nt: TGTGCCAGCAGCCATCGACAGGGGGCGACCGGGACCGGGGAGCTGTTTTTT
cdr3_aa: CASSHRQGATGTGELFF

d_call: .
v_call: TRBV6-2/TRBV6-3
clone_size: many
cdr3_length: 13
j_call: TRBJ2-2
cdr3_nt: TGTGCCAGCACCCGCAGGGGCACCGGGGAGCTGTTTTTT
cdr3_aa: CASTRRGTGELFF

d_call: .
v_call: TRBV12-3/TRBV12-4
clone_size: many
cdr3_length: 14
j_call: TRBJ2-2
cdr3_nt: TGTGCCAGCAGCCGGACAGAGGGGACCGGGGAGCTGTTTTTT
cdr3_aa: CASSRTEGTGELFF

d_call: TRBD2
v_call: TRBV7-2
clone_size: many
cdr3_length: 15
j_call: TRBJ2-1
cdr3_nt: TGTGCCAGCAGCCTTAGCGGGAGTGCCTACAATGAGCAGTTCTTC
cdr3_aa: CASSLSGSAYNEQFF